This TCR beta chain was captured by sequencing in a study of blood T cell repertoires in COVID-19. The wider study: The samples span acute and convalescent COVID-19 from the United States, Italy and Spain. Sources were T cells, B-cell-depleted T cells, or PBMCs; the material itself was cDNA or gDNA.

Per the original methods: Quantification of nucleated cells was approximated via reference gene primer amplification. The assay was immunoSEQ multiplex PCR, and TCRdb's table has in-frame clones only and misses some. That table furnishes V, J and clone size, whereas the DNA furnished D and trimming. Altogether about 210,000 clones are present, more than 70% being singletons, with the ten largest covering 2.9%. CDR1 is SNHLY and CDR2 is FYNNEI in the germline V gene. The V gene lost 3 bases and the J gene lost 0 bases, with 6 bases spanning the gap. There are 14 residues in the CDR3. The V gene is TRBV2, the J gene TRBJ2-1; D ambiguous. The clonotype comes from a man aged 50 to 60 with active or convalescent COVID-19. The specimen sequenced was peripheral blood. CDR3 nucleotides: TGTGCCAGCAGTGAGAGGAGCTCCTACAATGAGCAGTTCTTC. This encodes CASSERSSYNEQFF.